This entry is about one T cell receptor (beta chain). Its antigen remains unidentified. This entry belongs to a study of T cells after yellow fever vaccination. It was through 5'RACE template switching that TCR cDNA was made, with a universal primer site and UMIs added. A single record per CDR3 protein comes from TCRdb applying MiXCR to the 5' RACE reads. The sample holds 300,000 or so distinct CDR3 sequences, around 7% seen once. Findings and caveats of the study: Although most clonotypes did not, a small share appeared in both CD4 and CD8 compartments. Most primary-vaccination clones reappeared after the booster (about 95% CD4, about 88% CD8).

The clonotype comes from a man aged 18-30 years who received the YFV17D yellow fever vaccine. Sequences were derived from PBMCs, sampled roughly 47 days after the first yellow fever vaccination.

CDR3 protein: CSARGPGGTDTQYF. CDR3 bases: TGCAGTGCTAGAGGCCCGGGGGGCACAGATACGCAGTATTTT. The chain employs TRBV20-1 and TRBJ2-3; perhaps TRBD2 as D (6 bases). V was pared by 1 base and J by 1 base, with 9 bases between. The CDR3 totals 14 residues. Germline CDR1 is DFQATT and CDR2 is SNEGSKA (reference sequence).